This entry concerns a single T cell receptor beta chain. The antigen remains undetermined. V shed 3 bases, J shed 5 bases, and the junction held 9 bases outside the gene matches. The length of the CDR3 is 17 residues. Germline V lookup: CDR1 SGDLS, CDR2 YYNGEE. This sample stems from a study of radiation and T cells in renal cell carcinoma. TCRdb's copy holds only in-frame clones and misses some; the assay was immunoSEQ multiplex PCR. The profile shows over 45,000 clones, more than 60% of them singletons. Time point described: baseline pretreatment blood. Documented treatment: 15 Gy SBRT to primary tumor, nephrectomy 4 weeks later. After SBRT, blood was collected at 2 and 4 weeks, plus baseline. Findings of the study overall: Baseline intratumoral clonotype presence is unknown without pretreatment biopsies. Top tumor clonotypes rose in blood 2 weeks post-radiation, then contracted.

This receptor was obtained from a man between 60 and 70 years old with renal cell carcinoma. The sample in question was blood, obtained from a patient whose treatment included radiotherapy and nephrectomy. The chain carries TRBV9 and TRBJ2-7; TRBD2 agrees at 15 bases. CDR3 in DNA: TGTGCCAGCAGCGAGGGACTAGCGGGGGGCTATGATAACGAGCAGTACTTC. Its translation: CASSEGLAGGYDNEQYF.